These 17 T cell receptor beta chains were all obtained from the same sample, sequenced in a study of Tregs in tolerant kidney transplant recipients. Assay: immunoSEQ multiplex PCR; the TCRdb copy retains only in-frame clones and omits some. The sample includes approximately 60,000 clones, about 90% seen only once; the top ten take under 4.5%. Recipients received nonmyeloablative bone marrow transplants from related graft donors, with transient mixed chimerism. The source material was CD4+ T cells from blood (PBMCs), sampled 6 months after the transplant. Source of these receptors: a human patient who received a combined kidney and bone marrow transplant. Some T cells may be transferred from the graft donor.

This clone was recorded only once. The CDR3 is CASSRQLSSYNEQFF. For the CDR3, the DNA is TGTGCCAGCAGCCGACAGTTGAGCTCCTACAATGAGCAGTTCTTC. The chain carries TRBV7-2 and TRBJ2-1; D is possibly TRBD1 (5 bases). CDR1 SGHTA and CDR2 FQGNSA come from the germline V gene. The CDR3 is made up of 15 amino acids. Trimming removed 5 bases at V and 0 bases at J, with 11 bases between.

This clone was detected only once. The CDR3 nucleotides are TGTGCCACGAACGGACAGGGGGGAGGTGAAGCTTTCTTT. Translated: CATNGQGGGEAFF. The rearrangement uses TRBV15 and TRBJ1-1; 10 positions match TRBD1. V gave up 9 bases and J gave up 7 bases; unmatched junction bases: 8. The CDR3 is made up of 13 amino acids. The germline gives CDR1 LNHNV, CDR2 YYDKDF (reference sequence). Combining the CDR3 with reference TRBV15 and TRBJ1-1 gives the whole variable domain DAMVIQNPRYQVTQFGKPVTLSCSQTLNHNVMYWYQQKSSQAPKLLFHYYDKDFNNEADTPDNFQSRRPNTSFCFLDIRSPGLGDTAMYLCATNGQGGGEAFFGQGTRLTVV.

The chain carries TRBV7-3 and TRBJ2-1, with D perhaps TRBD2 (6 bases). V was pared by 6 bases and J by 4 bases, with 10 bases between. This CDR3 is built from 13 residues. The germline gives CDR1 SGHTA, CDR2 FQGTGA. CDR3 loop: CASSISGYNEQFF. The CDR3, as DNA: TGTGCCAGCAGTATTAGCGGTTACAATGAGCAGTTCTTC.

The chain couples TRBV2 to TRBJ2-2; D might be TRBD1 (6 bases). The CDR3 totals 16 residues. The V gene lost 10 bases and the J gene lost 4 bases, with 22 bases spanning the gap. CDR1 is SNHLY and CDR2 is FYNNEI in the germline V gene. CDR3 DNA: TGTGCCACCATCAGGCCGGACAGAACCCTCACCGGGGAGCTGTTTTTT. Translating it yields CATIRPDRTLTGELFF.

V usage is TRBV19 and J usage is TRBJ2-5; TRBD2 aligns across 7 bases. The CDR3 totals 14 residues. CDR1 is LNHDA, CDR2 SQIVND, per germline (reference sequence). With 5 bases clipped from V and 1 base from J, the junction kept 4 bases outside the gene matches. The CDR3 region is CASSVGTIQETQYF. CDR3 DNA: TGTGCCAGTAGTGTCGGGACTATCCAAGAGACCCAGTACTTC.

The chain couples TRBV19 to TRBJ2-3; TRBD2 is a possible D gene (6 bases). The CDR3 totals 15 residues. V lost 2 bases and J lost 2, with 11 bases in between. The germline gives CDR1 LNHDA, CDR2 SQIVND (reference sequence). The CDR3 DNA reads TGTGCCAGTAGTATATCGGGAGTTCACACAGATACGCAGTATTTT. Encoded protein: CASSISGVHTDTQYF.

The chain carries TRBV19 and TRBJ1-4, with D unclear. The CDR3 contains 13 residues. Trimming shortened V by 6 bases and J by 5 bases, and 10 bases separated the two germline ends. Germline V CDR1 and CDR2: LNHDA, SQIVND (reference sequence). This CDR3 reads CASSQTGNEKLFF. CDR3 in DNA: TGTGCCAGTAGCCAGACCGGGAATGAAAAACTGTTTTTT.

The chain combines TRBV5-1 with TRBJ2-2; D perhaps matches TRBD1 (5 bases). Germline lookup yields CDR1 SGHRS and CDR2 YFSETQ. The CDR3 runs to 15 residues. Deletions cut 4 bases from V and 8 bases from J, with 18 bases between. Written as DNA, the CDR3 is TGCGCCAGCAGCCCCCCCGTGGGGCAGGGAGGGGAGCTGTTTTTT. It yields the protein CASSPPVGQGGELFF.

The sample holds a few counts of this clone. The rearrangement joins TRBV7-3 to TRBJ2-3; the D gene is possibly TRBD1 (5 bases). Germline CDR1 reads SGHTA; CDR2 reads FQGTGA. This CDR3 contains 12 residues. Between the trimmed V and J ends, which lost 3 bases and 5 bases, there was a span of 6 bases. The CDR3 coding sequence is TGTGCCAGCAGCTTCGGACAAGATACGCAGTATTTT. Protein: CASSFGQDTQYF. The full variable domain, rest sourced from reference TRBV7-3 and TRBJ2-3, is GAGVSQTPSNKVTEKGKYVELRCDPISGHTALYWYRQSLGQGPEFLIYFQGTGAADDSGLPNDRFFAVRPEGSVSTLKIQRTERGDSAVYLCASSFGQDTQYFGPGTRLTVL.

The chain is built from TRBV7-3 and TRBJ2-5; D ambiguous. The CDR3 runs 15 residues. Trimming stripped 5 bases from V and 5 bases from J, with 18 bases between. From germline, CDR1 is SGHTA and CDR2 FQGTGA. The CDR3 protein is CASSLRPGPQETQYF. The CDR3 DNA sequence: TGTGCCAGCAGCCTTCGTCCTGGGCCTCAGGAGACCCAGTACTTC.

V and J are TRBV28 and TRBJ2-6; 7 bases agree with TRBD1. The trim removed 7 bases at V and 4 bases at J, leaving 10 bases unmatched. The CDR3 has 16 residues. Looked up from germline, CDR1 is MDHEN and CDR2 is SYDVKM. The CDR3 nucleotides are TGTGCCAGCAAGGGCAGGGGGTCTTCCGGGGCCAACGTCCTGACTTTC. Its translation: CASKGRGSSGANVLTF. The full variable domain, completed using reference TRBV28 and TRBJ2-6, is DVKVTQSSRYLVKRTGEKVFLECVQDMDHENMFWYRQDPGLGLRLIYFSYDVKMKEKGDIPEGYSVSREKKERFSLILESASTNQTSMYLCASKGRGSSGANVLTFGAGSRLTVL.

This rearrangement joins TRBV10-3 to TRBJ2-1, with TRBD2 identical over 10 bases. The trim removed 5 bases at V and 5 bases at J, leaving 9 bases unmatched. Germline-derived CDR1 and CDR2 are ENHRY and SYGVKD. The CDR3 has 16 residues. CDR3 sequence reads: CAISPLSGGGDNEQFF. CDR3 coding DNA: TGTGCCATCAGTCCATTGAGCGGGGGGGGAGACAATGAGCAGTTCTTC.

This clone was counted once. This sequence joins TRBV11-1 and TRBJ2-7; possible D gene TRBD2, 5 bases. CDR3 length: 15 amino acids. V shed 0 bases and J shed 1 base, with 10 bases lying between them. Germline-derived CDR1 and CDR2 are SGHAT and FQDESV (reference sequence). The CDR3 bases are TGTGCCAGCAGCTTAGCGGGAGACGGGTCCTACGAGCAGTACTTC. The encoded protein is CASSLAGDGSYEQYF. Filled out from reference TRBV11-1 and TRBJ2-7, the complete variable domain reads EAEVAQSPRYKITEKSQAVAFWCDPISGHATLYWYRQILGQGPELLVQFQDESVVDDSQLPKDRFSAERLKGVDSTLKIQPAELGDSAMYLCASSLAGDGSYEQYFGPGTRLTVT.

The gene calls are TRBV15 and TRBJ1-5; D is uncertain. V shed 0 bases and J shed 1 base, with 19 bases lying between them. Germline loops: CDR1 LNHNV, CDR2 YYDKDF (reference sequence). The CDR3 totals 19 residues. CDR3 protein: CATSRDKGLLRLSNQPQHF. In DNA form, the CDR3 reads TGTGCCACCAGCAGAGATAAAGGACTGTTGCGGTTGAGCAATCAGCCCCAGCATTTT.

The chain employs TRBV9 and TRBJ2-5; D is unclear. The ends were cut back, 0 bases at V and 3 bases at J, with 9 bases in the middle. There are 14 residues in the CDR3. Per germline, CDR1 SGDLS and CDR2 YYNGEE. The CDR3 DNA is TGTGCCAGCAGCGTAGATCTGCGAAAAGAGACCCAGTACTTC. This codes for CASSVDLRKETQYF.

A note on this clone: Germline is not matched at one junction end, which may reflect a read error. Other DNA sequences in the sample encode the same CDR3. The rearrangement joins TRBV5-1 to TRBJ2-6, with D perhaps matching TRBD1 (5 bases). Germline V gene data show CDR1 as SGHRS and CDR2 as YFSETQ. CDR3 size: 16 residues. The CDR3 is CASSLGVWPGANVLTF. The CDR3 nucleotides are TGCGCCAGCAGCTTAGGGGTTTGGCCTGGGGCCAACGTTCTGACTTTC.

J is TRBJ2-7 and V is TRBV5-1; 12 nucleotides agree with TRBD2. The trim removed 0 bases at V and 2 bases at J, leaving 3 bases unmatched. Germline values: CDR1 SGHRS, CDR2 YFSETQ. The CDR3 extends over 16 amino acids. This chain's CDR3 is CASSLVLAGGPYEQYF. CDR3 nucleotide sequence: TGCGCCAGCAGCTTGGTTCTAGCGGGAGGGCCCTACGAGCAGTACTTC.